This T cell receptor beta chain originates from a study of post-analysis software for immune sequencing data (dated by TCRdb to between 2015 and 2016). Regarding the study in general: Relapsing-remitting, secondary progressive and progressive-relapsing multiple sclerosis were recorded as disease courses, and subtype annotation was lacking for some patients. A subset of samples was prepared in parallel using single-end sample barcoding, then pooled and co-amplified after Illumina adapter ligation. The multiple sclerosis patient repertoires were compared with roughly twelve previously published healthy control repertoires from donors aged about 6 to 26 years.

The table lists this clonotype with a few counts. What antigen it recognizes has not been identified. It has no much larger one-base neighbor in the sample; base qualities were not kept. To demonstrate the VDJtools post-analysis software, the study profiled TCR beta repertoires from the peripheral blood of about 13 young patients with multiple sclerosis. The multiple sclerosis patients were children and adolescents ranging in age from 6 to 15 years. Library method: PCR. The sequencer was an Illumina HiSeq 2500. Unique molecular identifiers were incorporated into TCR beta cDNA libraries to reduce PCR and sequencing biases. About 500,000 cDNA molecules were obtained for every 1 to 10 million input T cells, so each molecule roughly corresponded to one T cell. The patient libraries were prepared and sequenced using the same protocol as the earlier healthy control dataset. Within a given batch, samples were prepared together, multiplexed and sequenced on the same HiSeq lane. On the authors' methods: Raw barcoded reads were processed with MIGEC, and single-read molecular identifier groups were discarded before consensus assembly and CDR3 extraction. VDJtools was used for post-analysis of the clonotype tables, with diversity normalized by down-sampling every dataset to the smallest sample size. In repertoire overlap clustering, CDR3 amino acid sequences, but not nucleotide sequences, were matched to correct batch-related cross-sample contamination. The public reads were run again by TCRdb, first through fastp at Q25 and then through MiXCR, and only productive beta chains were kept. Entries are consolidated by CDR3 protein sequence, retaining the most common genes and DNA. In this record, the V and J calls reflect TCRdb's handling and not the investigators' own analysis. This sample has 500,000 to 600,000 distinct CDR3 sequences in its table, and 44% of those were observed once. The ten largest clones add up to 1.7% of the sample.

The CDR3 contains 16 residues, cysteine and phenylalanine counted. Only the CDR3 DNA is retained, 48 bases long and in frame from the first base. V ends up 3 bases short and J 7 bases short, with an unmatched junction base count of 13. CDR1 and CDR2 are read off the germline V gene as SGHDT and YYEEEE. The paper as a whole reports these results and caveats: The control group was slightly older than the multiple sclerosis patient group. Strong co-clustering of samples prepared in the same batch was shown by direct clustering with F measure, prompting a batch-effect correction. Patients showed significantly higher frequencies than controls for five TRBV segments, among them TRBV5-6, TRBV5-1 and TRBV20-1. Multiple sclerosis patients had significantly lower normalized Chao1 diversity than controls, a result that suggests substantial peripheral T-cell clonal expansion.

Sequencing used blood. The rearrangement combines TRBV5-6 with TRBJ2-5, and 9 junction bases match TRBD2. This TCR was recovered from a girl aged 5-17 years with multiple sclerosis. The DNA sequence is TGTGCCAGCAGCTCGACTTTAGCGGGGGCGCACGGGACCCAGTACTTC. Translation gives CASSSTLAGAHGTQYF.